What follows are 18 T cell receptor beta chains derived from one specimen sequenced in a study of OX40 agonist ivuxolimab in advanced cancers. Sequencing was performed with immunoSEQ multiplex PCR; in TCRdb, only in-frame clones are kept and a portion is missing. The top ten clones hold 15% to 20% of a sample with fewer than 30,000 clones, over 60% of them seen once. Sequences were derived from CD4+ or CD8+ T cells sorted from blood, sampled in a trial of the OX40 agonist ivuxolimab. The receptors derive from an adult with an advanced solid tumor such as melanoma, head and neck, liver or kidney cancer.

The V gene is TRBV9, the J gene TRBJ2-5, with D tentatively TRBD2 (6 bases). There are 15 residues in the CDR3. Germline V gene lookup returns CDR1 SGDLS and CDR2 YYNGEE. V was shortened by 0 bases and J by 4 bases, with 13 bases between the two germline ends. The CDR3 loop reads CASSVGGGIAETQYF. In DNA form, the CDR3 reads TGTGCCAGCAGCGTAGGTGGGGGGATCGCAGAGACCCAGTACTTC.

V and J are TRBV7-6 and TRBJ2-5; 7 positions match TRBD2. The CDR3 contains 15 residues. Germline CDR1 reads SGHVS; CDR2 reads FNYEAQ. Trimming at V came to 4 bases and at J to 1 base, leaving 6 bases not matched to a gene. The CDR3 coding sequence is TGTGCCAGCAGCTCCCTAGCGGTACTCCAAGAGACCCAGTACTTC. It translates to CASSSLAVLQETQYF.

The chain uses TRBV28 and TRBJ2-1, with D possibly being TRBD2 (6 bases). CDR1 and CDR2 (germline): MDHEN, SYDVKM. Trimming shortened V by 6 bases and J by 0 bases, and 12 bases separated the two germline ends. The CDR3 is 15 residues long. DNA for the CDR3: TGTGCCAGCAGGTTAGCGGATAGCTCCTACAATGAGCAGTTCTTC. Translating it yields CASRLADSSYNEQFF.

This chain uses TRBV7-9 with TRBJ2-7; no firm D call. The ends were cut back, 0 bases at V and 4 bases at J, with 10 bases in the middle. Germline CDR1 is SEHNR and CDR2 is FQNEAQ (reference sequence). The CDR3 runs 14 residues. In nucleotides, the CDR3 is TGTGCCAGCAGCTTAGCGGTGGGAATTTACGAGCAGTACTTC. Its protein is CASSLAVGIYEQYF. Complete variable domain (other parts from reference TRBV7-9 and TRBJ2-7): DTGVSQNPRHKITKRGQNVTFRCDPISEHNRLYWYRQTLGQGPEFLTYFQNEAQLEKSRLLSDRFSAERPKGSFSTLEIQRTEQGDSAMYLCASSLAVGIYEQYFGPGTRLTVT.

By share, this clone counts as medium-sized. J is TRBJ2-7 and V is TRBV6-1; a possible D gene is TRBD2 (5 bases). Per germline, CDR1 MNHNS and CDR2 SASEGT. The CDR3 is 15 residues long. Trimming cost V 6 bases and J 0 bases, with 15 bases left between them. CDR3 DNA: TGTGCCAGCAGCAAAGGCCGGGGTACCTCCTACGAGCAGTACTTC. Translation: CASSKGRGTSYEQYF.

J is TRBJ2-2 and V is TRBV9, with TRBD1 matching over 10 bases. With 2 bases clipped from V and 4 bases from J, the junction kept 2 bases outside the gene matches. This CDR3 region has 15 residues. From germline, CDR1 is SGDLS and CDR2 YYNGEE. CDR3 sequence reads: CASSVGTGATGELFF. CDR3 DNA sequence: TGTGCCAGCAGCGTGGGGACAGGGGCCACCGGGGAGCTGTTTTTT.

V and J are TRBV9 and TRBJ1-5; D is undetermined. The length of the CDR3 is 13 residues. Between the trimmed V and J ends, which lost 0 bases and 4 bases, there was a span of 5 bases. CDR1 and CDR2 from the germline V gene are SGDLS and YYNGEE. This CDR3 reads CASSVGVNQPQHF. DNA of the CDR3: TGTGCCAGCAGCGTAGGAGTGAATCAGCCCCAGCATTTT.

The J gene is TRBJ2-7, the V gene TRBV9, with 7 bases identical to TRBD1. V lost 4 bases to trimming and J lost 4 bases; unmatched junction nucleotides: 8. This CDR3 has 14 residues. CDR1 is SGDLS, CDR2 YYNGEE, per germline. This CDR3 reads CASSPRTGSYEQYF. The CDR3 DNA reads TGTGCCAGCAGCCCGAGGACAGGAAGTTACGAGCAGTACTTC.

Sample share makes this clone medium-sized (0.01 to 0.1%). Other DNA sequences within the sample encode an identical CDR3. V is TRBV29-1 and J is TRBJ2-1; 7 bases are a match to TRBD2. This CDR3 has 18 residues. CDR1 SQVTM and CDR2 ANQGSEA come from the germline V gene. V lost 1 base and J lost 1; bases outside the gene matches: 13. The CDR3 bases are TGCAGCGTTGAAGGGGGGGGAGGGGCAGGAGGTTCCTACAATGAGCAGTTCTTC. Translated: CSVEGGGGAGGSYNEQFF.

The chain recombines TRBV5-5 with TRBJ1-5; the match to TRBD1 covers 9 bases. Germline CDR1 and CDR2: SGHKS and YYEKEE (reference sequence). The CDR3 runs 14 residues. The ends lost 0 bases at V and 6 bases at J; junction bases unmatched: 1. The CDR3 region is CASSLVQGAQPQHF. The DNA for the CDR3 is TGTGCCAGCAGCTTGGTACAGGGGGCTCAGCCCCAGCATTTT.

For this clone: A junction boundary mismatches the germline segment, possibly from a read error. In DNA, the CDR3 is TGTGCCAGTAGTTTTAGCGGGGGAAGTTACGAGCGGTACTTC. It is translated as CASSFSGGSYERYF. The chain recombines TRBV19 with TRBJ2-7, with TRBD2 matching over 9 bases. The germline V gene encodes CDR1 LNHDA and CDR2 SQIVND (reference sequence). The CDR3 runs 14 residues.

The J gene is TRBJ1-1, the V gene TRBV6-1, with a possible D match to TRBD1 (6 bases). The V gene lost 1 base and the J gene lost 1 base, with 7 bases spanning the gap. This CDR3 comprises 14 residues. CDR1 and CDR2 (germline): MNHNS, SASEGT. The DNA for the CDR3 is TGTGCCAGCAGTGAAGGGACAGCGAACACTGAAGCTTTCTTT. It codes for CASSEGTANTEAFF.

The rearrangement links TRBV7-2 to TRBJ1-4, with a possible D match to TRBD1 (6 bases). Germline-derived CDR1 and CDR2 are SGHTA and FQGNSA. The length of the CDR3 is 15 residues. The V and J ends lost 3 bases and 4 bases respectively, with 12 bases between them. The CDR3 bases are TGTGCCAGCAGCTTGAGGCCAGGGGTTAATGAAAAACTGTTTTTT. This codes for CASSLRPGVNEKLFF.

The chain combines TRBV5-5 with TRBJ2-2; possible D gene TRBD1, 6 bases. Germline V gene lookup returns CDR1 SGHKS and CDR2 YYEKEE (reference sequence). This CDR3 spans 14 amino acids. V was pared by 4 bases and J by 6 bases, with 13 bases between. CDR3 sequence (DNA): TGTGCCAGCAGCCCAGGGGTTGACCCCGGGGAGCTGTTTTTT. Its protein product is CASSPGVDPGELFF.

This chain connects TRBV30 to TRBJ2-2; the D gene is possibly TRBD2 (6 bases). This CDR3 contains 14 residues. Germline values: CDR1 GTSNPN, CDR2 SVGIG (reference sequence). The V gene lost 4 bases and the J gene lost 10 bases, with 19 bases spanning the gap. The CDR3: CAWTLLGTAAELFF. The CDR3 nucleotides read TGTGCCTGGACGCTCCTCGGGACTGCCGCGGAGCTGTTTTTT. Together with reference TRBV30 and TRBJ2-2, the CDR3 gives the full variable domain: SQTIHQWPATLVQPVGSPLSLECTVEGTSNPNLYWYRQAAGRGLQLLFYSVGIGQISSEVPQNLSASRPQDRQFILSSKKLLLSDSGFYLCAWTLLGTAAELFFGEGSRLTVL.

The chain employs TRBV9 and TRBJ2-7; 8 bases align to TRBD1. This CDR3 spans 14 amino acids. CDR1 and CDR2 from the germline V gene are SGDLS and YYNGEE. The V segment lost 4 bases and the J segment 5 bases; nucleotides outside the gene matches: 8. The CDR3, as DNA: TGTGCCAGCAGCACAACAGGGGGATTGGACGAGCAGTACTTC. Translation gives CASSTTGGLDEQYF.

V is TRBV28 and J is TRBJ1-1; D is unresolved. The CDR3 is made up of 18 amino acids. With 1 base removed from V and 3 bases from J, the gap between germline ends came to 21 bases. CDR1 and CDR2 from the germline V gene are MDHEN and SYDVKM. The CDR3 nucleotides are TGTGCCAGCAGTTTATTATTATGGAGCGAGGCAGGTGACACTGAAGCTTTCTTT. Amino acids: CASSLLLWSEAGDTEAFF. The entire variable domain, with the rest obtained from reference TRBV28 and TRBJ1-1, is as follows: DVKVTQSSRYLVKRTGEKVFLECVQDMDHENMFWYRQDPGLGLRLIYFSYDVKMKEKGDIPEGYSVSREKKERFSLILESASTNQTSMYLCASSLLLWSEAGDTEAFFGQGTRLTVV.

This clone has a handful of counts. This chain uses TRBV28 with TRBJ1-5; D unresolved. Trimming removed 5 bases from V and 5 bases from J, with 13 bases in between. The CDR3 sequence is 14 residues long. Germline V gives CDR1 MDHEN, CDR2 SYDVKM. The CDR3 loop is CASSPEGSYQPQHF. CDR3 sequence (DNA): TGTGCCAGCAGTCCCGAAGGGAGCTATCAGCCCCAGCATTTT. Complete variable domain (other parts from reference TRBV28 and TRBJ1-5): DVKVTQSSRYLVKRTGEKVFLECVQDMDHENMFWYRQDPGLGLRLIYFSYDVKMKEKGDIPEGYSVSREKKERFSLILESASTNQTSMYLCASSPEGSYQPQHFGDGTRLSIL.